Each of the 31 T cell receptor beta chains below was sequenced from the same sample in a study of blood T cell repertoires in COVID-19. Data came from immunoSEQ multiplex PCR; TCRdb stores just in-frame clones and leaves some out. The sample lists roughly 230,000 clones; roughly 90% were seen once. Sequenced material: peripheral blood. Receptors were obtained from a human donor in a cohort sampled during active COVID-19.

This chain joins TRBV5-1 and TRBJ1-2, with 9 bases lining up with TRBD1. The CDR3 has 14 residues. Unmatched junction bases numbered 3, after V lost 3 bases and J lost 3 bases. Germline-derived CDR1 and CDR2 are SGHRS and YFSETQ. This CDR3 is CASSWGDRDYGYTF. CDR3 nucleotide sequence: TGCGCCAGCAGCTGGGGGGACAGGGACTATGGCTACACCTTC.

This clone was seen more than once but under ten times. The chain is built from TRBV18 and TRBJ1-2; no firm D call. Trimming stripped 2 bases from V and 5 bases from J, with 6 bases between. This CDR3 comprises 12 residues. Germline assignment: CDR1 KGHSH and CDR2 LQKENI. CDR3 protein: CASSPAEYGYTF. Written as DNA, the CDR3 is TGTGCCAGCTCACCAGCTGAGTATGGCTACACCTTC.

V and J are TRBV27 and TRBJ2-3; 8 bases match TRBD2. With 5 bases clipped from V and 7 bases from J, the junction kept 14 bases outside the gene matches. CDR1 is MNHEY, CDR2 SMNVEV, per germline (reference sequence). The CDR3 consists of 16 residues. The CDR3 is CASSPKDAGGAYTQYF. The CDR3 region has the DNA TGTGCCAGCAGTCCAAAGGATGCGGGGGGTGCCTATACGCAGTATTTT.

The chain couples TRBV4-1 to TRBJ2-7; unclear D gene. The CDR3 loop spans 13 amino acids. Germline CDR1 MGHRA, CDR2 YSYEKL. V shed 0 bases and J shed 6 bases, with 9 bases lying between them. The chain's CDR3 is CASSQESVSEQYF. The CDR3 region has the DNA TGCGCCAGCAGCCAAGAATCGGTTAGCGAGCAGTACTTC.

This clone was seen only once. This chain joins TRBV9 and TRBJ1-6; 7 bases are shared with TRBD1. Germline V gene data show CDR1 as SGDLS and CDR2 as YYNGEE. Trimming took 4 bases from V and 6 from J; bases not matched to a gene: 4. CDR3 size: 14 residues. CDR3 region: CASSPGQSNSPLHF. CDR3 in DNA: TGTGCCAGCAGCCCGGGACAGAGTAATTCACCCCTCCACTTT.

The V and J genes are TRBV7-9 and TRBJ2-7; 7 nucleotides align to TRBD1. V lost 5 bases to trimming and J lost 3 bases; unmatched junction nucleotides: 10. Germline V gene lookup returns CDR1 SEHNR and CDR2 FQNEAQ (reference sequence). This CDR3 has 15 amino acids. CDR3 nucleotide sequence: TGTGCCAGCAGCCATGAGTGGGGACAGCTCTACGAGCAGTACTTC. Protein sequence: CASSHEWGQLYEQYF.

This chain uses TRBV11-3 with TRBJ1-2, with TRBD1 identical over 9 bases. The CDR3 has 15 residues. V was clipped by 3 bases and J by 3 bases; unmatched bases: 5. Germline values: CDR1 SGHNT, CDR2 YENEEA. CDR3 coding DNA: TGTGCCAGCAGCTTTATCCGGGACAGGGACTATGGCTACACCTTC. This codes for CASSFIRDRDYGYTF.

The chain recombines TRBV4-3 with TRBJ2-7; 8 nucleotides align to TRBD2. From germline, CDR1 is LGHNA and CDR2 YSLEER. The V gene end was trimmed by 0 bases and the J gene end by 1 base; junction bases not matched to a gene: 17. CDR3 length: 20 residues. As DNA, the CDR3 is TGCGCCAGCAGCCAAGAAACAAAGAGCCCGGGACTAGTAACGTCCTACGAGCAGTACTTC. It is translated as CASSQETKSPGLVTSYEQYF.

The chain has TRBV30 and TRBJ1-1, with unresolved D. This CDR3 region has 13 residues. Germline assignment: CDR1 GTSNPN and CDR2 SVGIG (reference sequence). V shed 3 bases and J shed 4 bases, with 12 bases lying between them. The CDR3 DNA reads TGTGCCTGGAGCGGACGGCGGGGCACTGAAGCTTTCTTT. It is translated as CAWSGRRGTEAFF.

This clone was picked up a small number of times. The chain joins TRBV28 to TRBJ1-1; D is possibly TRBD1 (6 bases). Germline V gives CDR1 MDHEN, CDR2 SYDVKM. V lost 6 bases and J 5 bases, leaving 22 bases between the germline ends. This CDR3 is built from 16 residues. The CDR3 loop is CASSRRVPTGLTEAFF. Here the CDR3 DNA reads TGTGCCAGCAGCCGAAGGGTCCCTACAGGGTTGACTGAAGCTTTCTTT.

The V gene is TRBV9, the J gene TRBJ1-1, with D unresolved. The V end lost 1 base, the J end lost 3 bases, and 10 bases lay between the germline ends. CDR1 SGDLS and CDR2 YYNGEE come from the germline V gene. The CDR3 runs 14 residues. CDR3 coding DNA: TGTGCCAGCAGCGTATCCGGGAGGGACACTGAAGCTTTCTTT. It codes for CASSVSGRDTEAFF.

The rearrangement links TRBV11-2 to TRBJ2-1; TRBD2 agrees at 8 bases. Trimming at V came to 5 bases and at J to 4 bases, leaving 4 bases not matched to a gene. CDR3 length: 14 amino acids. Germline CDR1 is SGHAT and CDR2 is FQNNGV. CDR3 sequence: CASSHSGDYNEQFF. The DNA for the CDR3 is TGTGCCAGCAGCCATAGCGGGGATTACAATGAGCAGTTCTTC.

In its sample, this clone was seen many times. The V and J genes are TRBV27 and TRBJ2-5; D remains ambiguous. The CDR3 spans 15 residues. CDR1 and CDR2 from the germline V gene are MNHEY and SMNVEV (reference sequence). The ends were cut back, 0 bases at V and 2 bases at J, with 10 bases in the middle. CDR3 region: CASSLSWANQETQYF. The CDR3, as DNA: TGTGCCAGCAGTTTATCGTGGGCTAATCAAGAGACCCAGTACTTC.

The chain recombines TRBV30 with TRBJ1-1, with D unresolved. The CDR3 contains 15 residues. Germline values: CDR1 GTSNPN, CDR2 SVGIG (reference sequence). V lost 2 bases and J lost 0, with 13 bases in between. CDR3 amino acids: CAWSLGRTVNTEAFF. The CDR3 region has the DNA TGTGCCTGGAGTCTTGGTAGAACGGTGAACACTGAAGCTTTCTTT.

The V gene is TRBV7-2, the J gene TRBJ1-4, with TRBD1 matching 11 bases. The germline V gene has CDR1 SGHTA and CDR2 FQGNSA. This CDR3 is built from 18 residues. V shed 6 bases and J 4 bases; nucleotides not matched to a gene: 13. CDR3 sequence (DNA): TGTGCCAGCAGTCGCCGGGACAGGGGGGAGAGTGGTAATGAAAAACTGTTTTTT. This sequence encodes CASSRRDRGESGNEKLFF.

V and J are TRBV10-1 and TRBJ2-5, with D possibly being TRBD1 (6 bases). The ends were cut back, 5 bases at V and 1 base at J, with 20 bases in the middle. Germline V gene data show CDR1 as WNHNN and CDR2 as SYGVQD (reference sequence). The CDR3 is made up of 17 amino acids. CDR3 nucleotide sequence: TGCGCCAGCAGTATCCGGGACATCGTAGTGGGCCAAGAGACCCAGTACTTC. As protein: CASSIRDIVVGQETQYF.

This chain connects TRBV3-1 (or the pseudogene TRBV3-2) to TRBJ2-1; 12 nucleotides line up with TRBD2. There are 21 residues in the CDR3. In germline, CDR1 is LGHDT, CDR2 YNNKEL (reference sequence). Germline trimming cut 0 bases from V and 3 bases from J; bases unmatched to any gene: 15. DNA of the CDR3: TGTGCCAGCAGCCAAGATCCCCTAGCGGGGGGGCTGGGACGAGGCTACAATGAGCAGTTCTTC. It specifies CASSQDPLAGGLGRGYNEQFF.

The chain combines TRBV4-3 with TRBJ1-1; a weak D match, TRBD1 (6 bases). Trimming pared 4 bases from V and 7 bases from J, leaving 13 bases between. This CDR3 spans 13 amino acids. CDR1 is LGHNA, CDR2 YSLEER, per germline. The CDR3: CASSPTGSNEAFF. DNA for the CDR3: TGCGCCAGCAGCCCTACAGGGAGTAATGAAGCTTTCTTT.

V usage is TRBV5-8 and J usage is TRBJ2-3; 7 bases align to TRBD2. V was clipped by 2 bases and J by 4 bases; unmatched bases: 7. The germline CDR1 and CDR2 sequences are SGHTS and YDEGEE. The CDR3 is 15 residues long. The CDR3 loop reads CASSLRGSTSDTQYF. Here the CDR3 DNA reads TGTGCCAGCAGCTTACGCGGGAGTACATCAGATACGCAGTATTTT.

On this clone itself: One end of the junction fails to match germline, which may point to a read error. The rearrangement joins TRBV5-4 to TRBJ2-3, with 7 bases fitting TRBD2. The CDR3 runs 13 residues. Germline V CDR1 and CDR2: SGHNT, YYREEE (reference sequence). In DNA, the CDR3 is TGTGCCAGCACCTTGGGGGGGGCAGATACGCAGTATTTT. The encoded protein is CASTLGGADTQYF.

The chain carries TRBV6-6 and TRBJ1-2; 12 nucleotides align to TRBD1. The CDR3 contains 14 residues. Germline V gene lookup returns CDR1 MNHNY and CDR2 SVGAGI (reference sequence). With V trimmed by 7 bases and J by 7 bases, 7 bases remained unmatched. CDR3 amino acids: CASIPGTGGFGYTF. CDR3 in DNA: TGTGCCAGCATCCCCGGGACAGGGGGCTTTGGCTACACCTTC.

J is TRBJ1-4 and V is TRBV18; TRBD1 matches 10 bases. After removal of 1 base from V and 6 bases from J, the junction contained 2 bases not matched to a gene. The CDR3 is made up of 15 amino acids. CDR1 is KGHSH and CDR2 is LQKENI in the germline V gene. This chain's CDR3 is CASSPRTGGDEKLFF. CDR3 DNA: TGTGCCAGCTCACCACGGACAGGGGGAGATGAAAAACTGTTTTTT.

The rearrangement uses TRBV18 and TRBJ2-1; 11 bases align to TRBD2. The CDR3 is made up of 15 amino acids. Germline values: CDR1 KGHSH, CDR2 LQKENI. J lost 3 bases, V lost 5 bases, and 3 bases had no gene match. Written as DNA, the CDR3 is TGTGCCAGCTCAGAGGGACTAGCGGTCTACAATGAGCAGTTCTTC. Translating it yields CASSEGLAVYNEQFF.

The chain recombines TRBV11-3 with TRBJ1-3, with a weak D call TRBD1 (6 bases). The ends were cut back, 4 bases at V and 9 bases at J, with 7 bases in the middle. The CDR3 spans 11 residues. Germline V lookup: CDR1 SGHNT, CDR2 YENEEA. CDR3 sequence reads: CASSSRGTIYF. The CDR3 nucleotides read TGTGCCAGCAGCTCCAGGGGCACCATATATTTT.

The chain is built from TRBV7-9 and TRBJ1-2, with 9 bases fitting TRBD1. Unmatched junction bases numbered 14, after V lost 1 base and J lost 8 bases. CDR1 and CDR2 (germline): SEHNR, FQNEAQ (reference sequence). The CDR3 is 17 amino acids. The CDR3 DNA sequence: TGTGCCAGCAGCTTAGTTGGTTTTACAGGGGGCTCGGAGGGCTACACCTTC. Encoded protein: CASSLVGFTGGSEGYTF.

The V and J genes are TRBV27 and TRBJ2-5, with D uncertain. The germline V gene encodes CDR1 MNHEY and CDR2 SMNVEV (reference sequence). This CDR3 spans 16 amino acids. Trimming removed 5 bases at V and 2 bases at J, with 18 bases between. The CDR3: CASSPYSTDRQETQYF. CDR3 nucleotides: TGTGCCAGCAGTCCATATAGTACAGACCGGCAAGAGACCCAGTACTTC.

The chain joins TRBV7-2 to TRBJ2-7, with a tentative D call TRBD1 (6 bases). The CDR3 is 12 residues long. V shed 4 bases and J shed 6 bases, with 10 bases lying between them. Germline values: CDR1 SGHTA, CDR2 FQGNSA. In DNA form, the CDR3 reads TGTGCCAGCAGCTATACAGGGTCCGAGCAGTACTTC. This translates into CASSYTGSEQYF.

The V gene is TRBV7-2, the J gene TRBJ2-3; TRBD1 matches 8 bases. The CDR3 is 17 amino acids. CDR1 SGHTA and CDR2 FQGNSA come from the germline V gene. Trimming cost V 1 base and J 1 base; bases outside gene matches: 7. The CDR3 DNA follows: TGTGCCAGCAGCTTAGGAAGGCAGGGGGCTCGCACAGATACGCAGTATTTT. Protein: CASSLGRQGARTDTQYF.

This clone was seen once. The chain joins TRBV6-5 to TRBJ2-1; D remains ambiguous. V was shortened by 2 bases and J by 7 bases, with 9 bases between the two germline ends. CDR3 size: 13 residues. The germline gives CDR1 MNHEY, CDR2 SVGAGI. The CDR3 region is CASSYQARNEQFF. Written as DNA, the CDR3 is TGTGCCAGCAGTTACCAGGCCAGGAATGAGCAGTTCTTC.

CDR3 sequence reads: CAWSGVSGNSPLHF. The CDR3 DNA is TGTGCCTGGAGTGGAGTATCCGGTAATTCACCCCTCCACTTT. V usage is TRBV30 and J usage is TRBJ1-6; no firm D call. This CDR3 region has 14 residues. V gave up 1 base and J gave up 6 bases, with 10 bases separating them. Germline lookup yields CDR1 GTSNPN and CDR2 SVGIG (reference sequence).

The chain employs TRBV12-3 or TRBV12-4 and TRBJ1-1; 7 bases align to TRBD1. The CDR3 runs to 13 residues. Germline trimming cut 2 bases from V and 4 bases from J; bases unmatched to any gene: 1. CDR3 DNA: TGTGCCAGCAGTTTATCAGGGGGCACTGAAGCTTTCTTT. This translates into CASSLSGGTEAFF.